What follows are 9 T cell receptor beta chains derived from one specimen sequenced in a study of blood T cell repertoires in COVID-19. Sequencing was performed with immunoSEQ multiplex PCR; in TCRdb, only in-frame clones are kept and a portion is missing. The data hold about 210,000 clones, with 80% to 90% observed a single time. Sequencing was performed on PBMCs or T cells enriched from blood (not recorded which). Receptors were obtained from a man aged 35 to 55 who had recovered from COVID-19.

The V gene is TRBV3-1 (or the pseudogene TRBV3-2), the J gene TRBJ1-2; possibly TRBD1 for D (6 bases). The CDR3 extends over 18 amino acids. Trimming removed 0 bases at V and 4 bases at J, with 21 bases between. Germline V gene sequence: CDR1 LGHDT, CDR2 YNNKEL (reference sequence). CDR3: CASSQDPHRQGGGYGYTF. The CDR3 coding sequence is TGTGCCAGCAGCCAAGACCCCCACCGGCAGGGAGGGGGCTATGGCTACACCTTC.

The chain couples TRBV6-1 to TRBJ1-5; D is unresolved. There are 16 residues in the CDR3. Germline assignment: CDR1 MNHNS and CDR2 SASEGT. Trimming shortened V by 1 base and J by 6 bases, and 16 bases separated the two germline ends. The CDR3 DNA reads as TGTGCCAGCAGTGAAGTCTCTTGGGCAGTACCTCAGCCCCAGCATTTT. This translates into CASSEVSWAVPQPQHF.

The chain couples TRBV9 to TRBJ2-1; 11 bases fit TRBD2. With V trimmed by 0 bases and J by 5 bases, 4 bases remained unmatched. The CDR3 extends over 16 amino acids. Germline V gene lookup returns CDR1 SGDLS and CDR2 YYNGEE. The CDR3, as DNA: TGTGCCAGCAGCGTAGGAACGGGACTAGCGGACAATGAGCAGTTCTTC. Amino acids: CASSVGTGLADNEQFF.

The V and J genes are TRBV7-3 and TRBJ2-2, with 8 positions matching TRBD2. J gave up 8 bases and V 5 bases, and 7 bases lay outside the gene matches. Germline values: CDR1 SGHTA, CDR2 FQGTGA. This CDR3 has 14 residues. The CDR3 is CASSLGRAYGELFF. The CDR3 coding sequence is TGTGCCAGCAGCCTCGGGAGGGCCTATGGGGAGCTGTTTTTT.

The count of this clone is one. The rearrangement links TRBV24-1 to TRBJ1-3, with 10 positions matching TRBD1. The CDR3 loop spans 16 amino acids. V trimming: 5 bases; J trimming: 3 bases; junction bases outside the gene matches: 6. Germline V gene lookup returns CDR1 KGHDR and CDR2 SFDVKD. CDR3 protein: CATSGGDRGNGNTIYF. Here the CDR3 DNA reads TGTGCCACCAGTGGGGGGGACAGGGGAAATGGAAACACCATATATTTT.

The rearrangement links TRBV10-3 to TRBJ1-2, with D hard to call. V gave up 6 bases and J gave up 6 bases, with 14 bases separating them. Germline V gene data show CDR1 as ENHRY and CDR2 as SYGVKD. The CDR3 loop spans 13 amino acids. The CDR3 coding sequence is TGTGCCATCAGAGGACTGAGGGAGAATGGCTACACCTTC. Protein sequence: CAIRGLRENGYTF.

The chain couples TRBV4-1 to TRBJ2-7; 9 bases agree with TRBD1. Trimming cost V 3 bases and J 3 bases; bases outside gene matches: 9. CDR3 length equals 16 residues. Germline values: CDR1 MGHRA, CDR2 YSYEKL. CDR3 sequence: CASSQLQGAPLYEQYF. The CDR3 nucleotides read TGCGCCAGCAGCCAGCTACAGGGGGCGCCTCTCTACGAGCAGTACTTC.

The DNA of the CDR3 is TGTGCCAGCAGCCTACAGGGTTCCGGGGCCAACGTCCTGACTTTC. This gives the protein CASSLQGSGANVLTF. The chain has TRBV5-5 and TRBJ2-6; a weak D match, TRBD1 (6 bases). From germline, CDR1 is SGHKS and CDR2 YYEKEE (reference sequence). The CDR3 runs to 15 residues. Trimming took off 4 bases at V and 4 bases at J, with 12 bases between the two ends. Drawing the rest from reference TRBV5-5 and TRBJ2-6, the complete variable domain is DAGVTQSPTHLIKTRGQQVTLRCSPISGHKSVSWYQQVLGQGPQFIFQYYEKEERGRGNFPDRFSARQFPNYSSELNVNALLLGDSALYLCASSLQGSGANVLTFGAGSRLTVL.

The CDR3: CASSQEGQGRSGNTIYF. CDR3 DNA sequence: TGCGCCAGCAGCCAAGAAGGACAGGGCCGCTCTGGAAACACCATATATTTT. V and J are TRBV4-1 and TRBJ1-3, with TRBD1 matching 8 bases. The V gene end was trimmed by 0 bases and the J gene end by 0 bases; junction bases not matched to a gene: 4. This CDR3 is built from 17 residues. Germline V gives CDR1 MGHRA, CDR2 YSYEKL.